These 5 T cell receptor beta chains were sequenced from one sample in a study of shared clonotypes between healthy human individuals. Measured with immunoSEQ multiplex PCR; TCRdb has only the in-frame clones, and not every one. The sample carries just over 2,000,000 clones, roughly 94% recorded once. The naive CD8 fraction comprised CD45RO-negative cells positively selected for CCR7 and excluded terminally differentiated effector memory CD45RA+ cells. Source material: naive CD8+ T cells sorted from blood. The source of these receptors is a man aged 18 to 29 in good health.

This clone was seen just once. The V gene is TRBV11-2, the J gene TRBJ2-3; no reliable D call. Trimming stripped 7 bases from V and 3 bases from J, with 14 bases between. In germline, CDR1 is SGHAT, CDR2 FQNNGV. This CDR3 is 14 amino acids long. The CDR3 DNA follows: TGTGCCAGCACCGAAGGCATGGGTACAGATACGCAGTATTTT. Its translation is CASTEGMGTDTQYF. Drawing the rest from reference TRBV11-2 and TRBJ2-3, the complete variable domain is EAGVAQSPRYKIIEKRQSVAFWCNPISGHATLYWYQQILGQGPKLLIQFQNNGVVDDSQLPKDRFSAERLKGVDSTLKIQPAKLEDSAVYLCASTEGMGTDTQYFGPGTRLTVL.

The rearrangement uses TRBV10-1 and TRBJ2-5, with unresolved D. The germline V gene has CDR1 WNHNN and CDR2 SYGVQD (reference sequence). Trimming pared 3 bases from V and 7 bases from J, leaving 9 bases between. The CDR3 totals 12 residues. The CDR3: CASSDRRGTQYF. In nucleotides, the CDR3 is TGCGCCAGCAGTGACCGACGCGGGACCCAGTACTTC.

This clone was counted once. This sequence joins TRBV11-2 and TRBJ2-5, with TRBD2 matching over 11 bases. The J segment lost 4 bases and the V segment lost 5 bases, leaving 3 bases of the junction unmatched. The CDR3 totals 14 residues. Germline V gives CDR1 SGHAT, CDR2 FQNNGV. The CDR3 loop is CASSPGLAGETQYF. Written as DNA, the CDR3 is TGTGCCAGCAGCCCCGGACTAGCGGGAGAGACCCAGTACTTC.

Here the CDR3 reads CASSLVGGPLYGYTF. CDR3 DNA: TGTGCCAGCAGCTTGGTTGGGGGCCCCCTTTATGGCTACACCTTC. The chain couples TRBV5-4 to TRBJ1-2; tentatively, D is TRBD1 (6 bases). The CDR3 length is 15 residues. Germline CDR1 is SGHNT and CDR2 is YYREEE (reference sequence). With 0 bases removed from V and 5 bases from J, the gap between germline ends came to 14 bases.

The genes are TRBV9 and TRBJ2-1, with 7 bases matching TRBD1. After removal of 4 bases from V and 0 bases from J, the junction contained 4 bases not matched to a gene. The CDR3 is 15 amino acids. Per the germline V gene, CDR1 is SGDLS and CDR2 is YYNGEE. The CDR3 bases are TGTGCCAGCAGCCCAGGACAGGTCTCCTACAATGAGCAGTTCTTC. Encoded protein: CASSPGQVSYNEQFF.